What follows are 20 T cell receptor beta chains derived from one specimen sequenced in a study of T cell responses to AZD1222 COVID-19 vaccine. Clones were sequenced by immunoSEQ multiplex PCR, and TCRdb holds only the in-frame ones, with some missing. There are about 160,000 clones in the sample; around 93% occur only once, and approximately 4.7% lies in the top ten. Material: peripheral blood, obtained on day 0 of AZD1222 vaccination. Receptors were obtained from an adult in good health.

V is TRBV5-4 and J is TRBJ2-5; the D gene is possibly TRBD1 (5 bases). Germline V gene lookup returns CDR1 SGHNT and CDR2 YYREEE (reference sequence). V was cut by 4 bases and J by 4 bases, with 14 bases left in between. The CDR3 length is 14 residues. Written as DNA, the CDR3 is TGTGCCAGCAGCCCGGATCTTAGGGGAGAGACCCAGTACTTC. Translating gives CASSPDLRGETQYF.

The chain links TRBV6-5 to TRBJ1-4, with D uncertain. CDR3 size: 12 residues. Trimming removed 5 bases from V and 11 bases from J, with 12 bases in between. CDR1 is MNHEY, CDR2 SVGAGI, per germline. DNA of the CDR3: TGTGCCAGCAGTACCCCCGGATGGAAACTGTTTTTT. Its protein is CASSTPGWKLFF.

The chain links TRBV5-1 to TRBJ1-1; 7 positions match TRBD1. V was pared by 3 bases and J by 0 bases, with 2 bases of the junction left unmatched. From germline, CDR1 is SGHRS and CDR2 YFSETQ. The CDR3 extends over 14 amino acids. CDR3 sequence: CASSWDRVNTEAFF. Written as DNA, the CDR3 is TGCGCCAGCAGCTGGGACAGAGTGAACACTGAAGCTTTCTTT. The whole variable domain, remainder taken from reference TRBV5-1 and TRBJ1-1, is KAGVTQTPRYLIKTRGQQVTLSCSPISGHRSVSWYQQTPGQGLQFLFEYFSETQRNKGNFPGRFSGRQFSNSRSEMNVSTLELGDSALYLCASSWDRVNTEAFFGQGTRLTVV.

In nucleotides, the CDR3 is TGTGCCAGCAGCGTAGTTCCCCTAGCCGTCACAGATACGCAGTATTTT. Its translation is CASSVVPLAVTDTQYF. This chain uses TRBV9 with TRBJ2-3; D might be TRBD2 (5 bases). There are 16 residues in the CDR3. The V end lost 0 bases, the J end lost 2 bases, and 13 bases lay between the germline ends. The germline V gene encodes CDR1 SGDLS and CDR2 YYNGEE.

V is TRBV9 and J is TRBJ2-3; 8 nucleotides align to TRBD2. Germline V gene sequence: CDR1 SGDLS, CDR2 YYNGEE. After removal of 4 bases from V and 8 bases from J, the junction contained 12 bases not matched to a gene. This CDR3 has 15 residues. Written as DNA, the CDR3 is TGTGCCAGCAGCAATTTAGCGGGGATGGGAGGTACGCAGTATTTT. It translates to CASSNLAGMGGTQYF.

This chain connects TRBV4-3 to TRBJ2-1; TRBD2 matches at 7 bases. V lost 4 bases, J lost 4 bases, and 10 bases stayed unmatched. There are 16 residues in the CDR3. CDR1 and CDR2 from the germline V gene are LGHNA and YSLEER. Here the CDR3 DNA reads TGCGCCAGCAGCCCATCCGGGACTACCGCTTACAATGAGCAGTTCTTC. This encodes CASSPSGTTAYNEQFF.

This clone has only one observation. J is TRBJ1-2 and V is TRBV5-1; a possible D gene is TRBD1 (5 bases). The ends were cut back, 3 bases at V and 4 bases at J, with 13 bases in the middle. The CDR3 consists of 14 residues. Looked up from germline, CDR1 is SGHRS and CDR2 is YFSETQ. DNA of the CDR3: TGCGCCAGCAGCTCCGAAGGGGTTACCTATGGCTACACCTTC. It translates to CASSSEGVTYGYTF.

The rearrangement links TRBV7-2 to TRBJ2-7; either TRBD1 or TRBD2 may fit D (5 bases each). Germline CDR1 SGHTA, CDR2 FQGNSA. There are 15 residues in the CDR3. V lost 5 bases to trimming and J lost 2 bases, with 16 bases between them. CDR3 in amino acids: CASSKAGTGTYEQYF. The CDR3 coding sequence is TGTGCCAGCAGCAAAGCCGGGACGGGCACCTACGAGCAGTACTTC.

This chain joins TRBV3-1 (or the pseudogene TRBV3-2) and TRBJ2-2; D not certain. This CDR3 is 13 amino acids long. In germline, CDR1 is LGHDT, CDR2 YNNKEL (reference sequence). Trimming left V 0 bases short and J 7 bases short, with 6 bases between. CDR3 DNA: TGTGCCAGCAGCCAAGATAAGGGCGGGGAGCTGTTTTTT. Translation: CASSQDKGGELFF.

The rearrangement links TRBV2 to TRBJ1-5; 7 bases match TRBD1. This CDR3 comprises 14 residues. CDR1 is SNHLY, CDR2 FYNNEI, per germline. Trimming cost V 6 bases and J 6 bases; bases outside gene matches: 8. The CDR3 DNA reads TGTGCCAGCAGCCGACAGGGAGGCGCTCAGCCCCAGCATTTT. Translating gives CASSRQGGAQPQHF. Full variable domain (missing parts from reference TRBV2 and TRBJ1-5): EPEVTQTPSHQVTQMGQEVILRCVPISNHLYFYWYRQILGQKVEFLVSFYNNEISEKSEIFDDQFSVERPDGSNFTLKIRSTKLEDSAMYFCASSRQGGAQPQHFGDGTRLSIL.

V is TRBV7-2 and J is TRBJ1-1; D is undetermined. This CDR3 contains 14 residues. Germline values: CDR1 SGHTA, CDR2 FQGNSA. V lost 5 bases and J lost 5, with 15 bases in between. The CDR3 here is CASSRRMMGTEAFF. CDR3 DNA sequence: TGTGCCAGCAGCCGTAGGATGATGGGAACTGAAGCTTTCTTT.

The chain combines TRBV4-1 with TRBJ1-2, with TRBD1 as a possible D gene (5 bases). This CDR3 region has 15 residues. The V end lost 5 bases, the J end lost 6 bases, and 19 bases lay between the germline ends. Germline CDR1 reads MGHRA; CDR2 reads YSYEKL. In nucleotides, the CDR3 is TGCGCCAGCAGCTCCCCCAGCGTAGGGGTCGATGGCTACACCTTC. Its protein product is CASSSPSVGVDGYTF.

This chain connects TRBV6-5 to TRBJ2-5, with D possibly being TRBD1 (5 bases). Trimming cost V 5 bases and J 6 bases, with 13 bases left between them. The CDR3 spans 13 residues. Germline CDR1 and CDR2: MNHEY and SVGAGI. CDR3 protein: CASSKKGIQTQYF. The CDR3, as DNA: TGTGCCAGCAGTAAGAAGGGGATTCAGACCCAGTACTTC.

The chain combines TRBV30 with TRBJ2-7; D possibly corresponds to TRBD1 (6 bases). The CDR3 contains 16 residues. The ends were cut back, 1 base at V and 0 bases at J, with 16 bases in the middle. Germline loops: CDR1 GTSNPN, CDR2 SVGIG (reference sequence). The DNA for the CDR3 is TGTGCCTGGAGTGGTGTCGGAAGGGGGACCTCCTACGAGCAGTACTTC. Its translation: CAWSGVGRGTSYEQYF.

This chain links TRBV3-1 (or the pseudogene TRBV3-2) with TRBJ2-1; D perhaps matches TRBD1 (6 bases). CDR3 length equals 17 residues. Per the germline V gene, CDR1 is LGHDT and CDR2 is YNNKEL (reference sequence). V was trimmed by 0 bases and J by 0 bases, leaving 12 bases between them. The CDR3 region is CASSQDGGRSSYNEQFF. Here the CDR3 DNA reads TGTGCCAGCAGCCAAGATGGGGGCAGGAGCTCCTACAATGAGCAGTTCTTC.

CDR3 sequence: CASSRLRDLKHEQFF. CDR3 bases: TGTGCCAGCAGTAGACTCCGGGACTTGAAGCATGAGCAGTTCTTC. The chain uses TRBV2 and TRBJ2-1; maybe TRBD2 (6 bases). Germline-derived CDR1 and CDR2 are SNHLY and FYNNEI. This CDR3 is 15 amino acids long. The V and J ends lost 5 bases and 8 bases respectively, with 19 bases between them.

The chain is built from TRBV24-1 and TRBJ1-4; D is unresolved. Germline V gives CDR1 KGHDR, CDR2 SFDVKD. The CDR3 is 17 residues long. Trimming stripped 4 bases from V and 3 bases from J, with 17 bases between. The CDR3 DNA reads as TGTGCCACCAGTGAACCCACCCCCGGCGGGGCTAATGAAAAACTGTTTTTT. Translating it yields CATSEPTPGGANEKLFF.

The chain carries TRBV29-1 and TRBJ2-7, with a tentative D call TRBD1 (6 bases). Germline V CDR1 and CDR2: SQVTM, ANQGSEA. Trimming cost V 2 bases and J 3 bases, with 11 bases left between them. The CDR3 consists of 13 residues. The chain's CDR3 is CSVETDRIYEQYF. DNA of the CDR3: TGCAGCGTTGAAACAGACAGGATCTACGAGCAGTACTTC.

CDR3 bases: TGCAGCGTCGGGACAGGGGACTTCCCCGGGGCCAACGTCCTGACTTTC. This encodes CSVGTGDFPGANVLTF. V is TRBV29-1 and J is TRBJ2-6, with 10 nucleotides matching TRBD1. Germline V gene sequence: CDR1 SQVTM, CDR2 ANQGSEA. The CDR3 runs to 16 residues. The junction had 9 bases not matched to a gene; V was cut back by 6 bases and J by 4 bases.

The chain links TRBV28 to TRBJ2-7; 16 bases are shared with TRBD2. This CDR3 region has 18 residues. V shed 6 bases, J shed 4 bases, and the junction held 12 bases outside the gene matches. CDR1 is MDHEN and CDR2 is SYDVKM in the germline V gene. The CDR3 reads CASRVPTGTSGRVYEQYF. DNA for the CDR3: TGTGCCAGCAGAGTACCAACGGGGACTAGCGGGAGGGTTTACGAGCAGTACTTC.